This T cell receptor (beta chain) was observed in a study of T-cell memory formation after mild COVID-19. For this clonotype: What it recognizes is unknown.

5'RACE primed at constant segments yielded TCR alpha and TCR beta cDNA libraries bearing sample barcodes and UMIs. TCRdb independently ran MiXCR on the 5' RACE reads; one entry per CDR3 protein. The sample lists about 320,000 distinct CDR3 sequences; roughly 13% were seen once. Regarding the study as a whole: Clones shrinking between day 15 and 85 showed a balanced CD4/CD8 split, and those that grew later tilted toward CD4+.

Per germline, CDR1 SGHKS and CDR2 YYEKEE (reference sequence). This CDR3 comprises 13 residues. V was shortened by 2 bases and J by 6 bases, with 9 bases between the two germline ends. This TCR derives from a young man who had mild COVID-19 (a few samples of this study predate the infection). Cell type and time point are not known. The J gene is TRBJ2-1, the V gene TRBV5-5; no clear D. Sample: PBMCs or a T cell subset sorted from them (not recorded which). CDR3 in amino acids: CASSFLSGNEQFF. The CDR3 bases are TGTGCCAGCAGCTTCTTGTCAGGCAATGAGCAGTTCTTC.